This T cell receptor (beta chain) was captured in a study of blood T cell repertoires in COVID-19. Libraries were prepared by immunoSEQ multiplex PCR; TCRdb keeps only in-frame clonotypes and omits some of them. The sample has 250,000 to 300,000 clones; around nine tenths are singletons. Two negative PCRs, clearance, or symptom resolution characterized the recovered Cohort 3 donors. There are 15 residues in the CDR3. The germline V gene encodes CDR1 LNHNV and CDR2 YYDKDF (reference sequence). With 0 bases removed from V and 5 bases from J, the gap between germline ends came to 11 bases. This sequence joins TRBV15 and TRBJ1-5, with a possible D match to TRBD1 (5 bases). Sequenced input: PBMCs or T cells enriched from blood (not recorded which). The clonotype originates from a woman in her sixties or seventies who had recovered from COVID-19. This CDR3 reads CATSRDAWGDQPQHF. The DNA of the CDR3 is TGTGCCACCAGCAGAGATGCATGGGGGGATCAGCCCCAGCATTTT.